Below, one TCR beta chain is given with its context. Antigen specificity is unknown. Samples each supplied approximately 600 ng of bulk tumor genomic DNA as template. Far-apart biopsies, several per primary tumor, were taken during surgery. Newly diagnosed with untreated non-small cell lung cancer, the patients underwent curative surgery. Multiplex PCR was performed with 32 V and 13 J primers, and it amplified TCR beta CDR3. MiXCR, run by TCRdb on the multiplex PCR reads, gives a single entry per CDR3 protein. Of tens of thousands of distinct CDR3 sequences listed, under 35% are singletons. This entry comes from a study of immune heterogeneity within non-small cell lung tumors. Whole-study context: There were 4 squamous cell carcinomas, approximately ten non-squamous carcinomas and 1 tumor not otherwise specified. Study results and limitations: Largely, high-frequency T-cell receptor beta clonotypes differed from one individual patient to another. Identical dominant CDR3 beta clonotypes were found repeatedly across the tumor sites of a single patient, and these appeared alongside high-frequency clones that were unique to particular tumor locations.

The CDR3 spans 14 residues. Trimming took off 6 bases at V and 6 bases at J, with 15 bases between the two ends. Germline CDR1 and CDR2: LNHDA and SQIVND (reference sequence). This receptor was obtained from a man aged 35-49 years with non-small cell lung cancer. Sequenced input: lung tumor tissue. J is TRBJ2-1 and V is TRBV19; the D gene is possibly TRBD1 (6 bases). The CDR3 here is CASSTGAGVNEQFF. DNA for the CDR3: TGTGCCAGTAGCACCGGAGCAGGGGTCAATGAGCAGTTCTTC.